A single sample gave rise to the 12 T cell receptor beta chains below, sequenced in a study of beta chain features in type 1 diabetes. Study outcomes and limitations: Significant though moderate, a shortening of TCRB CDR3s appeared in all four CD4+ subsets of Type 1 diabetes patients.

Sequencing targeted expressed TCRB transcripts, as all isolated RNA had been reverse transcribed. Here immunoSEQ multiplex PCR was the method, and the copy in TCRdb shows in-frame clones only, minus some. The repertoire holds fewer than 350,000 clones, with about 15% as singletons. These receptors have no known antigen. Sample: naive CD4+ T cells from blood. The receptor set was obtained from a man between 18 and 29 years old with type 1 diabetes.

The sample holds a few counts of this clone. The V gene is TRBV7-2, the J gene TRBJ2-1, with 10 positions matching TRBD1. V was clipped by 6 bases and J by 1 base; unmatched bases: 6. Germline CDR1 and CDR2: SGHTA and FQGNSA. The CDR3 consists of 16 residues. DNA for the CDR3: TGTGCCAGCAGGGTTCCGGGACAGGGGTCCTACAATGAGCAGTTCTTC. Translated, it gives CASRVPGQGSYNEQFF.

This sequence joins TRBV4-3 and TRBJ1-4; 10 nucleotides agree with TRBD1. Germline values: CDR1 LGHNA, CDR2 YSLEER. V gave up 1 base and J gave up 7 bases; unmatched junction bases: 0. There are 14 residues in the CDR3. The CDR3 nucleotides are TGCGCCAGCAGCCAAGGACAGGGGGCTGAAAAACTGTTTTTT. Protein sequence: CASSQGQGAEKLFF.

CDR3 loop: CASTPRGAGGRGSYNEQFF. CDR3 DNA: TGTGCCAGCACCCCCAGGGGAGCGGGGGGGCGGGGCTCCTACAATGAGCAGTTCTTC. The chain carries TRBV11-2 and TRBJ2-1; 10 bases are shared with TRBD2. The V gene's germline CDR1 is SGHAT and CDR2 FQNNGV. The CDR3 runs to 19 residues. Unmatched junction bases numbered 15, after V lost 7 bases and J lost 0 bases.

This rearrangement joins TRBV2 to TRBJ2-6; 11 bases fit TRBD1. The CDR3 totals 18 residues. Trimming removed 8 bases from V and 3 bases from J; junction bases left unmatched: 12. The germline V gene has CDR1 SNHLY and CDR2 FYNNEI. CDR3 loop: CASHITGQGVGGANVLTF. CDR3 nucleotides: TGTGCCAGCCATATCACGGGACAGGGGGTAGGTGGGGCCAACGTCCTGACTTTC.

The V gene is TRBV5-1, the J gene TRBJ1-6, with 9 bases that match TRBD1. V gave up 3 bases and J gave up 9 bases; unmatched junction bases: 10. This CDR3 contains 16 residues. CDR1 SGHRS and CDR2 YFSETQ come from the germline V gene. The CDR3 DNA sequence: TGCGCCAGCAGCTGGGGGACAGGGTTTCTCATTTCACCCCTCCACTTT. This encodes CASSWGTGFLISPLHF. The variable domain in full, with the rest retrieved from reference TRBV5-1 and TRBJ1-6, is KAGVTQTPRYLIKTRGQQVTLSCSPISGHRSVSWYQQTPGQGLQFLFEYFSETQRNKGNFPGRFSGRQFSNSRSEMNVSTLELGDSALYLCASSWGTGFLISPLHFGNGTRLTVT.

This rearrangement joins TRBV7-2 to TRBJ2-3; TRBD2 might be the D (6 bases). Germline CDR1 reads SGHTA; CDR2 reads FQGNSA. CDR3 length: 14 amino acids. The V gene lost 4 bases and the J gene lost 2 bases, with 10 bases spanning the gap. The CDR3 bases are TGTGCCAGCAGCTGGAGGGCTTCCACAGATACGCAGTATTTT. Its translation: CASSWRASTDTQYF.

The sample holds a few counts of this clone. The V gene is TRBV18, the J gene TRBJ2-5; TRBD1 might be the D (5 bases). Trimming shortened V by 1 base and J by 2 bases, and 14 bases separated the two germline ends. Germline-derived CDR1 and CDR2 are KGHSH and LQKENI. This CDR3 contains 16 residues. The DNA for the CDR3 is TGTGCCAGCTCACCACTGGCAGGGTCGAAGCAAGAGACCCAGTACTTC. Protein sequence: CASSPLAGSKQETQYF.

The chain recombines TRBV27 with TRBJ2-7, with 7 bases fitting TRBD1. V gave up 4 bases and J gave up 3 bases; unmatched junction bases: 6. Germline V CDR1 and CDR2: MNHEY, SMNVEV (reference sequence). There are 14 residues in the CDR3. The CDR3 DNA reads as TGTGCCAGCAGTTCCCGGGACAGAGACTACGAGCAGTACTTC. This translates into CASSSRDRDYEQYF.

This clone was counted only a few times. The chain has TRBV6-5 and TRBJ2-7, with 7 positions matching TRBD1. V shed 2 bases, J shed 12 bases, and the junction held 10 bases outside the gene matches. This CDR3 has 13 amino acids. Germline V lookup: CDR1 MNHEY, CDR2 SVGAGI. This CDR3 is CASSYRGQTLSYF. The CDR3 nucleotides are TGTGCCAGCAGTTACCGGGGACAGACCCTCTCGTACTTC.

The chain links TRBV7-6 to TRBJ2-5; 7 positions match TRBD2. CDR1 SGHVS and CDR2 FNYEAQ come from the germline V gene. Trimming took 4 bases from V and 4 from J; bases not matched to a gene: 9. The CDR3 consists of 15 residues. CDR3 DNA: TGTGCCAGCAGCTCCAGCGGGGTATCGGGAGAGACCCAGTACTTC. Protein sequence: CASSSSGVSGETQYF.

The rearrangement links TRBV6-5 to TRBJ2-1; 7 bases are a match to TRBD2. This CDR3 spans 12 amino acids. V lost 6 bases to trimming and J lost 15 bases; unmatched junction nucleotides: 11. Per the germline V gene, CDR1 is MNHEY and CDR2 is SVGAGI. The DNA of the CDR3 is TGTGCCAGCAGGACCCGGGGGGTAGGTCCGTTCTTC. This codes for CASRTRGVGPFF.

The DNA of the CDR3 is TGTGCCAGCAGTTTCCTGCGGAGCGCCTACGAGCAGTACTTC. Encoded protein: CASSFLRSAYEQYF. The chain has TRBV6-5 and TRBJ2-7; D unclear. Germline CDR1 reads MNHEY; CDR2 reads SVGAGI. There are 14 residues in the CDR3. V lost 4 bases, J lost 2 bases, and 12 bases lay in between.